Presented here are 16 T cell receptor beta chains from one specimen sequenced in a study of shared clonotypes between healthy human individuals. Naive CD8 cells lacked CD45RO and underwent positive selection for CCR7, leaving out terminally differentiated effector memory CD45RA+ cells. Sequencing was performed with immunoSEQ multiplex PCR; in TCRdb, only in-frame clones are kept and a portion is missing. The sample includes roughly 2,000,000 clones, approximately 94% seen only once; the top ten take 0.95% to 1.5%. Material: naive CD8+ T cells sorted from blood. These receptors were obtained from a man aged 18-30 years in good health.

V is TRBV5-1 and J is TRBJ1-6, with D hard to call. V lost 4 bases to trimming and J lost 7 bases, with 15 bases between them. The germline gives CDR1 SGHRS, CDR2 YFSETQ. CDR3 length equals 15 residues. The CDR3 protein is CASSPLDYENSPLHF. CDR3 DNA: TGCGCCAGCAGCCCATTGGACTACGAGAATTCACCCCTCCACTTT.

The chain recombines TRBV27 with TRBJ2-7; 7 nucleotides agree with TRBD2. V lost 8 bases to trimming and J lost 7 bases; unmatched junction nucleotides: 14. From germline, CDR1 is MNHEY and CDR2 SMNVEV (reference sequence). This CDR3 is built from 14 residues. The DNA of the CDR3 is TGTGCCAGCGCCAATTCGGGTATGGGGGGGGAGCAGTACTTC. Residues: CASANSGMGGEQYF.

This sequence joins TRBV5-1 and TRBJ2-3; D is uncertain. This CDR3 has 13 residues. V dropped 4 bases and J dropped 5 bases, with 11 bases sitting between them. Germline CDR1 and CDR2: SGHRS and YFSETQ. DNA of the CDR3: TGCGCCAGCAGCCCGGGTCCCGAAGATACGCAGTATTTT. Translating it yields CASSPGPEDTQYF.

This rearrangement joins TRBV6-4 to TRBJ1-6; D remains ambiguous. The CDR3 contains 14 residues. Trimming removed 4 bases from V and 4 bases from J, with 8 bases in between. CDR1 MRHNA and CDR2 SNTAGT come from the germline V gene. CDR3: CASSVSEYNSPLHF. DNA of the CDR3: TGTGCCAGCAGTGTCTCGGAGTATAATTCACCCCTCCACTTT.

As for this clone: Within the sample, other DNA sequences also encode this same CDR3. The V call is TRBV9, the J call TRBJ2-7; 10 bases line up with TRBD1. J lost 2 bases, V lost 0 bases, and 2 bases had no gene match. Per the germline V gene, CDR1 is SGDLS and CDR2 is YYNGEE. The length of the CDR3 is 15 residues. DNA of the CDR3: TGTGCCAGCAGCGTAGGGGACAGGGGTCCCTACGAGCAGTACTTC. Amino acids: CASSVGDRGPYEQYF.

The V call is TRBV6-5, the J call TRBJ1-1; a weak D match, TRBD1 (6 bases). Germline V gene lookup returns CDR1 MNHEY and CDR2 SVGAGI. The V gene lost 5 bases and the J gene lost 1 base, with 11 bases spanning the gap. CDR3 length: 14 amino acids. The CDR3 bases are TGTGCCAGCAGTGATGACAGGACGAACACTGAAGCTTTCTTT. This encodes CASSDDRTNTEAFF.

Regarding this clone: In the same sample, other DNA sequences code for this CDR3. The chain couples TRBV4-1 to TRBJ1-2; no reliable D call. Germline CDR1 and CDR2: MGHRA and YSYEKL. The ends were cut back, 0 bases at V and 0 bases at J, with 8 bases in the middle. This CDR3 region has 15 residues. CDR3 amino acids: CASSQDLSPNYGYTF. The DNA of the CDR3 is TGCGCCAGCAGCCAAGATCTGAGCCCTAACTATGGCTACACCTTC.

The rearrangement links TRBV6-5 to TRBJ1-2; D is uncertain. Germline loops: CDR1 MNHEY, CDR2 SVGAGI. V was trimmed by 5 bases and J by 0 bases, leaving 13 bases between them. The CDR3 totals 15 residues. The DNA for the CDR3 is TGTGCCAGCAGTCCACCTCAATCCTCTAACTATGGCTACACCTTC. Residues: CASSPPQSSNYGYTF.

The V and J genes are TRBV27 and TRBJ1-5; D perhaps matches TRBD1 (5 bases). Trimming removed 5 bases at V and 11 bases at J, with 16 bases between. Germline CDR1 reads MNHEY; CDR2 reads SMNVEV (reference sequence). This CDR3 comprises 13 residues. The CDR3, as DNA: TGTGCCAGCAGTCCCCGGGACGGCCGGGCCCAGCATTTT. The encoded protein is CASSPRDGRAQHF.

The chain recombines TRBV7-9 with TRBJ1-2, with a possible D match to TRBD1 (6 bases). CDR1 SEHNR and CDR2 FQNEAQ come from the germline V gene (reference sequence). This CDR3 is 13 amino acids long. Trimming removed 6 bases at V and 3 bases at J, with 11 bases between. CDR3 region: CASRLQGDYGYTF. CDR3 nucleotides: TGTGCCAGCAGACTACAGGGAGACTATGGCTACACCTTC.

The chain links TRBV29-1 to TRBJ1-1; a weak D match, TRBD1 (6 bases). This CDR3 region has 14 residues. Germline values: CDR1 SQVTM, CDR2 ANQGSEA. The ends were cut back, 4 bases at V and 5 bases at J, with 17 bases in the middle. The CDR3 reads CSVVGPGVWTEAFF. Written as DNA, the CDR3 is TGCAGCGTTGTGGGGCCAGGGGTCTGGACTGAAGCTTTCTTT.

The chain carries TRBV10-3 and TRBJ1-2; 7 positions agree with TRBD1. The CDR3 runs to 14 residues. Germline V gene lookup returns CDR1 ENHRY and CDR2 SYGVKD. V trimming: 8 bases; J trimming: 4 bases; junction bases outside the gene matches: 10. CDR3 loop: CAIGDQGVGYGYTF. The CDR3 DNA is TGTGCCATCGGGGATCAGGGGGTTGGCTATGGCTACACCTTC.

This chain connects TRBV25-1 to TRBJ2-5; D remains ambiguous. Trimming removed 0 bases at V and 2 bases at J, with 4 bases between. Germline-derived CDR1 and CDR2 are MGHDK and SYGVNS. The CDR3 is 13 amino acids. CDR3 DNA: TGTGCCAGCAGTGAATATATTCAAGAGACCCAGTACTTC. Encoded protein: CASSEYIQETQYF.

V usage is TRBV7-9 and J usage is TRBJ2-3; 11 bases are shared with TRBD2. Trimming at V came to 3 bases and at J to 1 base, leaving 3 bases not matched to a gene. Germline V CDR1 and CDR2: SEHNR, FQNEAQ (reference sequence). This CDR3 comprises 16 residues. The CDR3 coding sequence is TGTGCCAGCAGCTTCGGTAGCGGGGGGGGCACAGATACGCAGTATTTT. Amino acids: CASSFGSGGGTDTQYF.

This clone appeared once. The rearrangement links TRBV6-5 to TRBJ2-1; no firm D call. Germline values: CDR1 MNHEY, CDR2 SVGAGI. Trimming shortened V by 0 bases and J by 0 bases, and 9 bases separated the two germline ends. The CDR3 runs to 16 residues. In DNA form, the CDR3 reads TGTGCCAGCAGTTACTCAATCACGAGCTCCTACAATGAGCAGTTCTTC. Residues: CASSYSITSSYNEQFF.

With regard to this clone: The sample has other DNA sequences that encode this CDR3 too. The CDR3 reads CASSYGAGASTDTQYF. Written as DNA, the CDR3 is TGTGCCAGCAGTTACGGGGCGGGGGCTAGCACAGATACGCAGTATTTT. This chain links TRBV27 with TRBJ2-3, with D perhaps TRBD2 (7 bases). V lost 4 bases, J lost 0 bases, and 14 bases lay in between. This CDR3 is built from 16 residues. Germline V gives CDR1 MNHEY, CDR2 SMNVEV (reference sequence).